This T cell receptor (beta chain) was found in a study of blood T cell repertoires in COVID-19. Germline loops: CDR1 SQVTM, CDR2 ANQGSEA. The V and J ends lost 6 bases and 3 bases, in that order; junction bases with no gene match: 9. The CDR3 is made up of 14 amino acids. The protocol was immunoSEQ multiplex PCR, while the TCRdb copy is restricted to in-frame clones and leaves out a portion. The repertoire includes 240,000 or so clones, roughly 90% of them detected once, and 6.2% sits in the top ten. This clone was detected only once. The specimen was peripheral blood. The V gene is TRBV29-1, the J gene TRBJ2-7; the match to TRBD2 covers 9 bases. The sequence derives from a man between 60 and 75 years old with acute or convalescent COVID-19. The CDR3 spells CSVTASGNYYEQYF. The CDR3 bases are TGCAGCGTCACTGCTAGCGGGAATTACTACGAGCAGTACTTC.